The rows below give T cell receptor beta chains drawn from one sample of a study of blood T cell repertoires in COVID-19. Sequencing used immunoSEQ multiplex PCR; TCRdb keeps in-frame clones, though not all of them. This table has roughly 58,000 clones, 65% to 85% appearing once. Sequencing was done on a sample of PBMCs or T cells enriched from blood (not recorded which). Receptors originate from an older woman who had been exposed to COVID-19. Each CDR3 is given with its conserved first and last residue. Each record gives: J gene, V gene, CDR3 protein.

j_call: TRBJ2-3; v_call: TRBV3-1/TRBV3-2; cdr3_aa: CASSQEGTSGRLFTDTQYF
j_call: TRBJ1-1; v_call: TRBV5-4; cdr3_aa: CASSTGAPTNTEAFF
j_call: TRBJ1-4; v_call: TRBV24-1; cdr3_aa: CATSDLFGKLFF
j_call: TRBJ1-2; v_call: TRBV5-1; cdr3_aa: CASSDGGNGYTF
j_call: TRBJ1-2; v_call: TRBV30; cdr3_aa: CAWSAPDGVRGYTF
j_call: TRBJ2-1; v_call: TRBV27; cdr3_aa: CASSLGFSGPRRDEQFF
j_call: TRBJ1-2; v_call: TRBV6-5; cdr3_aa: CAARPDGGGGYTF
j_call: TRBJ2-7; v_call: TRBV2; cdr3_aa: CASIIVGLADAGQYF
j_call: TRBJ1-1; v_call: TRBV19; cdr3_aa: CATVHGAATEAFF
j_call: TRBJ2-5; v_call: TRBV6-5; cdr3_aa: CASRRRTPGTQYF
j_call: TRBJ1-6; v_call: TRBV5-1; cdr3_aa: CASSFRTQGSPLHF
j_call: TRBJ2-1; v_call: TRBV30; cdr3_aa: CAWSVSPLAGGEQFF
j_call: TRBJ1-1; v_call: TRBV4-2; cdr3_aa: CASSQSGDREAFF
j_call: TRBJ2-7; v_call: TRBV7-2; cdr3_aa: CASSLLSGVLSYEQYF
j_call: TRBJ2-3; v_call: TRBV19; cdr3_aa: CASRRELAYEDTQYF
j_call: TRBJ2-1; v_call: TRBV5-3; cdr3_aa: CARSTPQGPPYNEQFF
j_call: TRBJ1-1; v_call: TRBV19; cdr3_aa: CASRQGAWNTEAFF
j_call: TRBJ1-2; v_call: TRBV27; cdr3_aa: CASSLTYQDRQYGYTF
j_call: TRBJ1-2; v_call: TRBV9; cdr3_aa: CASSLTGGFGYTF
j_call: TRBJ1-1; v_call: TRBV19; cdr3_aa: CASSILLPGTGGYTEAFF
j_call: TRBJ2-5; v_call: TRBV18; cdr3_aa: CASSPIQETQYF
j_call: TRBJ1-5; v_call: TRBV6-5; cdr3_aa: CASGTNNNQPQHF
j_call: TRBJ2-7; v_call: TRBV6-5; cdr3_aa: CASSLDYYEQYF
j_call: TRBJ1-5; v_call: TRBV30; cdr3_aa: CAWSVLGGGGPNQPQHF
j_call: TRBJ1-4; v_call: TRBV6-1; cdr3_aa: CASSGTTGGRKATNEKLFF
j_call: TRBJ2-7; v_call: TRBV10-1; cdr3_aa: CASSVGDRAYEQYF
j_call: TRBJ2-3; v_call: TRBV29-1; cdr3_aa: CSVEGGRGQGVDTQYF
j_call: TRBJ1-1; v_call: TRBV5-1; cdr3_aa: CASSLIQGAVNTEAFF
j_call: TRBJ2-3; v_call: TRBV4-1; cdr3_aa: CASSQGRRLAGGHTDTQYF
j_call: TRBJ2-7; v_call: TRBV7-8; cdr3_aa: CASRLAGGLDEQYF
j_call: TRBJ2-1; v_call: TRBV24-1; cdr3_aa: CATSDITSNEQFF
j_call: TRBJ1-2; v_call: TRBV5-6; cdr3_aa: CASSLEGRGVYGYTF
j_call: TRBJ1-5; v_call: TRBV3-1/TRBV3-2; cdr3_aa: CASSQAPGSNQPQHF
j_call: TRBJ2-7; v_call: TRBV6-1; cdr3_aa: CASSDQGSAQYF
j_call: TRBJ2-1; v_call: TRBV5-5; cdr3_aa: CASSLDPGITYNEQFF
j_call: TRBJ1-5; v_call: TRBV4-2; cdr3_aa: CASSQDRRGGNQPQHF
j_call: TRBJ1-6; v_call: TRBV27; cdr3_aa: CASTSSGQISYNSPLHF
j_call: TRBJ2-1; v_call: TRBV27; cdr3_aa: CASRVAGRNEQFF
j_call: TRBJ1-1; v_call: TRBV7-8; cdr3_aa: CASSRNRAEAFF
j_call: TRBJ1-1; v_call: TRBV5-1; cdr3_aa: CASSPWQGAEAFF
j_call: TRBJ1-1; v_call: TRBV9; cdr3_aa: CASSPTATAGDTEAFF
j_call: TRBJ2-6; v_call: TRBV2; cdr3_aa: CATRGYPANVLTF
j_call: TRBJ1-5; v_call: TRBV6-5; cdr3_aa: CASRGSGAVHQPQHF
j_call: TRBJ2-7; v_call: TRBV7-2; cdr3_aa: CASSSTGYEQYF
j_call: TRBJ1-2; v_call: TRBV4-3; cdr3_aa: CASSPRQPLNYGYTF
j_call: TRBJ2-7; v_call: TRBV20-1; cdr3_aa: CSASGGLAGYEQYF
j_call: TRBJ2-2; v_call: TRBV15; cdr3_aa: CATSRDGVAGGINTGELFF
j_call: TRBJ2-7; v_call: TRBV27; cdr3_aa: CASSPLSQSYEQYF
j_call: TRBJ1-2; v_call: TRBV28; cdr3_aa: CASSWGQGLGYTF
j_call: TRBJ1-2; v_call: TRBV28; cdr3_aa: CASTSGGFGYGYTF
j_call: TRBJ1-5; v_call: TRBV4-3; cdr3_aa: CASSQDPQGYSNQPQHF
j_call: TRBJ1-4; v_call: TRBV12-3/TRBV12-4; cdr3_aa: CASSRLRVGKLFF
j_call: TRBJ1-6; v_call: TRBV7-2; cdr3_aa: CASSLAGRLNSPLHF
j_call: TRBJ2-6; v_call: TRBV27; cdr3_aa: CASSLVGTASSGANVLTF
j_call: TRBJ1-3; v_call: TRBV5-1; cdr3_aa: CASSKNQNRFGSGNTIYF
j_call: TRBJ1-1; v_call: TRBV2; cdr3_aa: CASLTDLNTEAFF
j_call: TRBJ1-3; v_call: TRBV5-4; cdr3_aa: CASSRQGLSGNTIYF
j_call: TRBJ1-1; v_call: TRBV19; cdr3_aa: CASSITAAGEAFF
j_call: TRBJ2-2; v_call: TRBV28; cdr3_aa: CASSSNPGGAVTGELFF
j_call: TRBJ1-2; v_call: TRBV5-4; cdr3_aa: CASRPGQGDYGYTF